This T cell receptor (beta chain) derives from a study of response to subunit inactivated influenza vaccine (dated by TCRdb to 2017 to 2018). With regard to the full study: Deep quantitative profiling of the T cell receptor repertoire was used in the study to follow responses to a trivalent subunit inactivated influenza vaccine.

Study-level results and caveats: It was suggested by the authors that each seasonal influenza vaccination may recruit only a limited number of new T cells.

Libraries were made using RT-PCR. The instrument given in TCRdb is Illumina HiSeq 2500. Clones were called with MiXCR by TCRdb after fastp trimmed the public reads at Q25, and only in-frame beta chains were retained. Rows are unified per CDR3 protein, each entry keeping the most common DNA and genes. This sample lists about 180,000 distinct CDR3 sequences; 9.5% to 12% were detected once. Of the sample, about a third is held by the ten largest clones. According to the germline V gene (reference sequence), CDR1 reads SGHKS and CDR2 reads YYEKEE. The CDR3 has 15 amino acids, counting the end cysteine and phenylalanine. CDR3 DNA is the only sequence kept; it has 45 bases, read in frame from the first base. As regards this clonotype: Its cognate antigen has yet to be identified. At one end the junction does not follow the germline gene, possibly because of a read error.

The chain is assembled from TRBV5-5 and TRBJ2-2, with the D gene not confidently named. The origin of this receptor is a man in his fifties or sixties who received an inactivated influenza vaccine. Donor details come from another sample of the same person, matched by shared clones. The sequencing used CD8+ T cells sorted from PBMCs, collected less than 30 months after vaccination. The CDR3 has the sequence CAGSFELSRVGELFF. The DNA is TGTGCCGGCAGCTTCGAGCTTAGTCGTGTCGGGGAGCTGTTTTTT.